This T cell receptor (beta chain) was profiled in a study of early T cells in non-severe SARS-CoV-2 infection. Study as a whole: Sequencing targeted bulk RNA from unsorted whole blood, leaving chains unpaired.

Each single cDNA molecule received a unique molecular identifier. TCRdb reprocessed the 5' RACE reads via MiXCR and lists one record per CDR3 protein. This sample has 25,000 to 35,000 distinct CDR3 sequences, with around 7% found just once. Germline CDR1 and CDR2: GTSNPN and SVGIG (reference sequence). The V end was cut by 5 bases, the J end by 2 bases, with 10 bases between. This CDR3 is 12 amino acids long. Findings and limits, study-wide: The VDJdb matching leaned toward anti-spike CD8 responses and overlooked private and CD4 specificities.

Worth noting for this clonotype: What it binds is unknown.

Sequencing was carried out using whole blood. This chain connects TRBV30 to TRBJ2-7; maybe TRBD1 (5 bases). The receptor comes from an adult who was a healthcare worker with PCR-confirmed SARS-CoV-2 infection or an uninfected control (not recorded which). In DNA form, the CDR3 reads TGTGCCTGGGGGGAACAGGCCTACGAGCAGTACTTC. Translated: CAWGEQAYEQYF.